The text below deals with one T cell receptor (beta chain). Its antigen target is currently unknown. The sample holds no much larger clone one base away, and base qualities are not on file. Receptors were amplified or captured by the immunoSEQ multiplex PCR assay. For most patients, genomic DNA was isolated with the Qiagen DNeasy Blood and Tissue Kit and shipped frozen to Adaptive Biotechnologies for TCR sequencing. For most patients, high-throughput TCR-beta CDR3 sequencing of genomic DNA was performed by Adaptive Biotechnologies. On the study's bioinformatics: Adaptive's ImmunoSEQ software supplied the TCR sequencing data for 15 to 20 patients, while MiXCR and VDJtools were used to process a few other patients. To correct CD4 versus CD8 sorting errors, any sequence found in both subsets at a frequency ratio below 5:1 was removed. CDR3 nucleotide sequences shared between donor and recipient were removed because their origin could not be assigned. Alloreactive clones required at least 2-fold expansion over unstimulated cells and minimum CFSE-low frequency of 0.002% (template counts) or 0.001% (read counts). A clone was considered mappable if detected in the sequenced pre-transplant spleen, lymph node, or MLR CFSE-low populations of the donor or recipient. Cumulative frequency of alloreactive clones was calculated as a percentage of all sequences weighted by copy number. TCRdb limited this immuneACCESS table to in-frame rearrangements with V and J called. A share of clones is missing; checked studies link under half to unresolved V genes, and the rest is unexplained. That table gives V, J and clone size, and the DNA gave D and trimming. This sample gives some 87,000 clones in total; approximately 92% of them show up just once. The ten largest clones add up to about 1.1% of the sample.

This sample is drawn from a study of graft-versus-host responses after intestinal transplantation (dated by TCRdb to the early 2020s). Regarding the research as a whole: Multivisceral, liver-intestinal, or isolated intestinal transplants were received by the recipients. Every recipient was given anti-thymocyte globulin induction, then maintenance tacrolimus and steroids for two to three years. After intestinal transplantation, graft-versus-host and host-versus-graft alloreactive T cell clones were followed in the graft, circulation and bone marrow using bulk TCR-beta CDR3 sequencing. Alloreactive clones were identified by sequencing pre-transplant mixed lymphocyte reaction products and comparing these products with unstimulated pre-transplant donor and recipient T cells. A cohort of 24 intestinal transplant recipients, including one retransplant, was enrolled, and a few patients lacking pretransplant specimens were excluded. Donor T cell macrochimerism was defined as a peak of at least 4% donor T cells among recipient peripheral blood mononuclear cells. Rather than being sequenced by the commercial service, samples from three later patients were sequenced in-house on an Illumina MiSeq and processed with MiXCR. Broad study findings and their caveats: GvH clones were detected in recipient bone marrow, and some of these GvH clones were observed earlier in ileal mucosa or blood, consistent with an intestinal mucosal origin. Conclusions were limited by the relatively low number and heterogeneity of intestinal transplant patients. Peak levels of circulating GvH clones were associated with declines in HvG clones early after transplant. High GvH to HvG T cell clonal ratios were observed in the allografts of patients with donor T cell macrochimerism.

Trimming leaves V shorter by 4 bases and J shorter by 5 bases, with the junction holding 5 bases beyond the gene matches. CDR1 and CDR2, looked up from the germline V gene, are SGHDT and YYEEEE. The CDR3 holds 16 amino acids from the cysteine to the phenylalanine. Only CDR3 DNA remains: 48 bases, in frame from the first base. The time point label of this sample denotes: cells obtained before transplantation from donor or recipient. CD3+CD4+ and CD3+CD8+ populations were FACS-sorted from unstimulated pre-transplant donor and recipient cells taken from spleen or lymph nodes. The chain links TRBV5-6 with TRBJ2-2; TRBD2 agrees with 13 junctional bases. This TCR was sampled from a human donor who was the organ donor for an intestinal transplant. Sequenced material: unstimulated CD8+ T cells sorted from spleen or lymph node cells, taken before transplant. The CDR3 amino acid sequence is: CASSSGTSGKTGELFF. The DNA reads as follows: TGTGCCAGCAGCAGTGGGACTAGCGGGAAAACCGGGGAGCTGTTTTTT.